This T cell receptor (beta chain) emerged from a study of control samples from healthy donors and cancer patients. Germline CDR1 and CDR2: SQVTM and ANQGSEA. Losses at the gene ends were 6 bases for V and 5 bases for J; bases not matched to a gene: 9. The CDR3 is 14 amino acids. Profiled with immunoSEQ multiplex PCR; TCRdb holds only in-frame clones, not every one. Of around 170,000 clones listed, around nine tenths are singletons. The TCR sequence derives from a woman aged 25 to 45 in good health. This chain joins TRBV29-1 and TRBJ2-5; 10 bases are shared with TRBD2. Sequencing was done on a sample of blood. CDR3 sequence: CSVASGGLGETQYF. CDR3 coding DNA: TGCAGCGTAGCTAGCGGGGGTTTGGGGGAGACCCAGTACTTC.